This T cell receptor beta chain was documented in a study of T cells in Graves' hyperthyroidism and ophthalmopathy. This CDR3 is built from 15 residues. Trimming removed 7 bases at V and 1 base at J, with 19 bases between. Germline CDR1 reads DFQATT; CDR2 reads SNEGSKA (reference sequence). Ten or more counts support this clonotype. There were TCR beta CDR3 regions amplified from RNA transcripts. HTBI primers were the set used in a first-round RT-PCR of the TCR CDR3. TCRdb used MiXCR to reprocess the multiplex PCR reads, holding one entry per CDR3 protein. In the table there are around 300,000 distinct CDR3 sequences, around 15% of which are singletons.

This clonotype originated in a middle-aged woman with Graves' ophthalmopathy. V and J are TRBV20-1 and TRBJ2-5; no clear D. Specimen: blood. For the CDR3, the DNA is TGCAGTGTTGACGGTGGACGTGGGCCCCAAGAGACCCAGTACTTC. Translating it yields CSVDGGRGPQETQYF.